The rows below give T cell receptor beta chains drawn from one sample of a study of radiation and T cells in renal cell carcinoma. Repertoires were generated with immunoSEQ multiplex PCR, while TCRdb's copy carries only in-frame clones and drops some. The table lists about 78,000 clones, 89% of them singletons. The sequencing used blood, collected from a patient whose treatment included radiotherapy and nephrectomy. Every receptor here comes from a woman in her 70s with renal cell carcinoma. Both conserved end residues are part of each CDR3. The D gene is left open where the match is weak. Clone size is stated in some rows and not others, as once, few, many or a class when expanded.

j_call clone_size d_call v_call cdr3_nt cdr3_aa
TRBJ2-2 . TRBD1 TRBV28 TGTGCCAGCAGTCCAGGGGGCTATAACACCGGGGAGCTGTTTTTT CASSPGGYNTGELFF
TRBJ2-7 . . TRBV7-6 TGTGCCAGCAGCCGGACAGCCCGTTCCTACGAGCAGTACTTC CASSRTARSYEQYF
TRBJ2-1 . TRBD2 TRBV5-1 TGCGCCAGCAGCTTGGCGGGGGGGCCAGGGAGTGAGCAGTTCTTC CASSLAGGPGSEQFF
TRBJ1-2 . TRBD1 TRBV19 TGTGCCAGTAGTTCAACAGGGGCTGCTAACTATGGCTACACCTTC CASSSTGAANYGYTF
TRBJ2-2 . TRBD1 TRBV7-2 TGTGCCAGCAGCTTAGTGGGGACAGGGGGTGTTGTCGGGGAGCTGTTTTTT CASSLVGTGGVVGELFF
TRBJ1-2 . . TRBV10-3 TGTGCCATCAGTGAGGGGGCTCGGGAAGGTGGTTATGGCTACACCTTC CAISEGAREGGYGYTF
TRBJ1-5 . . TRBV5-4 TGTGCCAGCAGCTCACATCCTGGACAGCAAAATCAGCCCCAGCATTTT CASSSHPGQQNQPQHF
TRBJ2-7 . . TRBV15 TGTGCCACCAGCAGAGATCTAGGCGGACCCTACGAGCAGTACTTC CATSRDLGGPYEQYF
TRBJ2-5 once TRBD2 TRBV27 TGTGCCAGCGGTAGCGGGGGACCCTACCAAGAGACCCAGTACTTC CASGSGGPYQETQYF
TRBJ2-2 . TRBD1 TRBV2 TGTGCCAGCAGTCCGGGGACAGGGGTCACCGGGGAGCTGTTTTTT CASSPGTGVTGELFF
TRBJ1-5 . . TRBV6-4 TGTGCCAGGGGGCGGGGGGATAATCAGCCCCAGCATTTT CARGRGDNQPQHF
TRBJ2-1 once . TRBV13 TGTGCCTCCTTTGTATTAGGGGGAGTCAGCCACAATGAGCAGTTCTTC CASFVLGGVSHNEQFF
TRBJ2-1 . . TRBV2 TGTGCCAGCACCAAAGGGAGGGGGCCCTACAATGAGCAGTTCTTC CASTKGRGPYNEQFF
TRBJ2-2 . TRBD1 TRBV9 TGTGCCAGCAGCGCAGGGGGCGGAACCGGGGAGCTGTTTTTT CASSAGGGTGELFF
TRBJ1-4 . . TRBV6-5 TGTGCCAGCAGTTTCCCAGGGGCAACTAATGAAAAACTGTTTTTT CASSFPGATNEKLFF
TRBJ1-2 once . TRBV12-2 TGTGCAAGTCGCTTAGAGAGGGTCGGACGCTATGGCTACACCTTC CASRLERVGRYGYTF
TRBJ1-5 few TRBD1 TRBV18 TGTGCCAGCTCACCAACAGGGGGACAGCCCCAGCATTTT CASSPTGGQPQHF
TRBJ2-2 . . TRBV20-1 TGCAGTGCTAGGGACACCGGGGAGCTGTTTTTT CSARDTGELFF
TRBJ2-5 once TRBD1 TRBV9 TGTGCCAGCAGCGTAACCGGGACAGGGCCCGAGACCCAGTACTTC CASSVTGTGPETQYF
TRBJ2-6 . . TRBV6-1 TGTGCCAGCAGTGAATTTTCGAGGACGACGACCTCTGGGGCCAACGTCCTGACTTTC CASSEFSRTTTSGANVLTF
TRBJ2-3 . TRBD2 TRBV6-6 TGTGCCAGCCGCGGGACTAGCGGGGGGGAACCAGATACGCAGTATTTT CASRGTSGGEPDTQYF
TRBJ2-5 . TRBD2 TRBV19 TGTGCCAGTAGTAGGGGACTAGTTATCGGCCAAGAGACCCAGTACTTC CASSRGLVIGQETQYF
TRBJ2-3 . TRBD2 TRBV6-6 TGTGCCAGCAGCAGACTAGCGGGGGGCACAGATACGCAGTATTTT CASSRLAGGTDTQYF
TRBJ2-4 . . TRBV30 TGTGCCTGGAGCCGGGAACTAGCCAAAAACATTCAGTACTTC CAWSRELAKNIQYF
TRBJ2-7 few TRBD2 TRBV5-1 TGCGCCAGCAGTCTTAGCGGGGGCCCCCCCTACGAGCAGTACTTC CASSLSGGPPYEQYF
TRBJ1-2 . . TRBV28 TGTGCCAGCAGTCCGAGCGCCTACTATGGCTACACCTTC CASSPSAYYGYTF
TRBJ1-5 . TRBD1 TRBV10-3 TGTGCCTCACAGGAGGGGACAGGGGCTCAGCCCCAGCATTTT CASQEGTGAQPQHF
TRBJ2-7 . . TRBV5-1 TGCGCCAGCAGCCGCACACCCGGACACCTCTCGAGCTCCTACGAGCAGTACTTC CASSRTPGHLSSSYEQYF
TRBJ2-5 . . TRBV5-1 TGCGCCAGCAGCCGTGTGGCGGGAGAGACCCAGTACTTC CASSRVAGETQYF
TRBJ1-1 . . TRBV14 TGTGCCAGCAGCAGGGACCGTTACACTGAAGCTTTCTTT CASSRDRYTEAFF
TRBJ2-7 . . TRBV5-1 TGCGCCAGCAGCGGAGGGAGGGGGGCATCCTACGAGCAGTACTTC CASSGGRGASYEQYF
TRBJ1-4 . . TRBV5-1 TGCGCCAGCAGCCGCGCCGTAACAGGGTCAACTAATGAAAAACTGTTTTTT CASSRAVTGSTNEKLFF
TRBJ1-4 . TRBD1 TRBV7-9 TGTGCCAGCAGCCTCATGGGACAGCTTAATGAAAAACTGTTTTTT CASSLMGQLNEKLFF
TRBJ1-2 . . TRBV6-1 TGTGCCAGCAGGGGTCCGACCACGGCTGCCGGTGGCTACACCTTC CASRGPTTAAGGYTF
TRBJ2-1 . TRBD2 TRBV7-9 TGTGCCAGCAGCCAACCTAGCGGCATCACAAATAACTACAATGAGCAGTTCTTC CASSQPSGITNNYNEQFF
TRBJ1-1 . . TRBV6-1 TGTGCCAGCAGCCTGACACAGGTCCCGGGTGAAGCTTTCTTT CASSLTQVPGEAFF
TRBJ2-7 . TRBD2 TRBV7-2 TGTGCCAGCAGCTTAGTGGTAGCGGGGGGGACTTCCGAGCAGTACTTC CASSLVVAGGTSEQYF
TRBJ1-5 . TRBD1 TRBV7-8 TGTGCCAGCAGCCCGGCCGGGACAGGGTTGGGCCAGCCCCAGCATTTT CASSPAGTGLGQPQHF
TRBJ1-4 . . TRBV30 TGTGCCTGGAAGAGGGACCTTAATGAAAAACTGTTTTTT CAWKRDLNEKLFF
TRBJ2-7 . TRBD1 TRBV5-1 TGCGCCAGCAGCGGGACAGGGGTACCCTACGAGCAGTACTTC CASSGTGVPYEQYF
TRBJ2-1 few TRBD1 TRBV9 TGTGCCAGCAGTGAGACAGGGGAAGCTTACAATGAGCAGTTCTTC CASSETGEAYNEQFF
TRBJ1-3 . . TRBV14 TGTGCCAGCAGCCAAAACTTACTAAACACCATATATTTT CASSQNLLNTIYF